These 20 T cell receptor beta chains share one sample of origin, sequenced in a study of technical replicates of blood from four donors. Sequenced by immunoSEQ multiplex PCR; TCRdb stores in-frame clones only, minus some. The data contain about 57,000 clones, around 93% of them singletons. The specimen was PBMCs. Every receptor here comes from a human donor in good health. Some clones in this sample may be carry-over from other donors' samples.

In this sample, this clone turned up once. The chain carries TRBV30 and TRBJ2-2; no clear D. The CDR3 spans 12 residues. Trimming shortened V by 4 bases and J by 8 bases, and 11 bases separated the two germline ends. The germline CDR1 and CDR2 sequences are GTSNPN and SVGIG (reference sequence). The CDR3: CAWTPSEGELFF. The DNA of the CDR3 is TGTGCCTGGACCCCCTCGGAGGGGGAGCTGTTTTTT.

The chain recombines TRBV7-3 with TRBJ2-1; 14 nucleotides align to TRBD2. The CDR3 has 17 residues. The germline V gene encodes CDR1 SGHTA and CDR2 FQGTGA. Losses at the gene ends were 5 bases for V and 1 base for J; bases not matched to a gene: 4. CDR3 residues: CASSRGTSGGSYNEQFF. CDR3 DNA: TGTGCCAGCAGCCGTGGGACTAGCGGGGGTTCCTACAATGAGCAGTTCTTC.

The chain is built from TRBV12-1 and TRBJ2-3; no DNA check was done on the table's D call, TRBD1. TRBV12-1 represents a pseudogene. This CDR3 spans 19 amino acids. The CDR3 sequence is CASSSRVWTACCRPDTQYF. The CDR3 bases are TGTGCCAGCAGCTCCAGGGTTTGGACGGCTTGTTGTAGACCAGATACGCAGTATTTT.

The table lists this clone with a count of one. V is TRBV25-1 and J is TRBJ2-3; unclear D gene. Germline CDR1 reads MGHDK; CDR2 reads SYGVNS. The ends were cut back, 5 bases at V and 2 bases at J, with 17 bases in the middle. This CDR3 is built from 16 residues. CDR3 amino acids: CASSTARARYTDTQYF. As DNA, the CDR3 is TGTGCCAGCAGTACCGCCAGAGCCAGGTACACAGATACGCAGTATTTT.

The chain recombines TRBV6-6 with TRBJ1-6; 8 bases map to TRBD1. With 1 base clipped from V and 7 bases from J, the junction kept 3 bases outside the gene matches. This CDR3 comprises 15 residues. Looked up from germline, CDR1 is MNHNY and CDR2 is SVGAGI (reference sequence). The CDR3 protein is CASSYLTGDNSPLHF. CDR3 DNA: TGTGCCAGCAGTTACTTGACAGGGGACAATTCACCCCTCCACTTT.

This clone was found a few times. The chain joins TRBV4-1 to TRBJ2-7; no clear D. Germline V lookup: CDR1 MGHRA, CDR2 YSYEKL. Trimming removed 6 bases at V and 1 base at J, with 13 bases between. This CDR3 is built from 14 residues. CDR3 sequence reads: CASRPILRSYEQYF. In nucleotides, the CDR3 is TGCGCCAGCAGGCCTATACTCAGGTCCTACGAGCAGTACTTC.

V gene TRBV11-2 combines with J gene TRBJ1-2; the D is unclear. The V end lost 1 base, the J end lost 4 bases, and 7 bases lay between the germline ends. This CDR3 has 13 amino acids. The germline gives CDR1 SGHAT, CDR2 FQNNGV. This chain's CDR3 is CASSLGESYGYTF. CDR3 bases: TGTGCCAGCAGCTTAGGCGAGTCCTATGGCTACACCTTC.

The V and J genes are TRBV7-2 and TRBJ2-2; tentatively, D is TRBD2 (6 bases). The ends were cut back, 6 bases at V and 4 bases at J, with 9 bases in the middle. This CDR3 contains 13 residues. In germline, CDR1 is SGHTA, CDR2 FQGNSA. The chain's CDR3 is CASRGGGTGELFF. CDR3 sequence (DNA): TGTGCCAGCAGGGGGGGTGGCACCGGGGAGCTGTTTTTT.

V and J are TRBV5-1 and TRBJ1-2, with a possible D match to TRBD1 (6 bases). Trimming removed 5 bases from V and 5 bases from J, with 13 bases in between. The CDR3 runs to 13 residues. Germline CDR1 reads SGHRS; CDR2 reads YFSETQ. The CDR3 DNA follows: TGCGCCAGCAGGGCCGGGACACAGTATGGCTACACCTTC. Residues: CASRAGTQYGYTF. The complete variable domain, with remaining parts taken from reference TRBV5-1 and TRBJ1-2, reads KAGVTQTPRYLIKTRGQQVTLSCSPISGHRSVSWYQQTPGQGLQFLFEYFSETQRNKGNFPGRFSGRQFSNSRSEMNVSTLELGDSALYLCASRAGTQYGYTFGSGTRLTVV.

The chain is built from TRBV7-3 and TRBJ2-1, with 10 bases identical to TRBD1. J was trimmed by 7 bases and V by 5 bases; bases with no gene match: 5. This CDR3 contains 14 residues. Per germline, CDR1 SGHTA and CDR2 FQGTGA. The CDR3 DNA follows: TGTGCCAGCAGCCAAGGGGGACAGGGGAATGAGCAGTTCTTC. This codes for CASSQGGQGNEQFF.

The V and J genes are TRBV4-3 and TRBJ2-7; a possible D gene is TRBD2 (7 bases). From germline, CDR1 is LGHNA and CDR2 YSLEER. V shed 2 bases and J shed 5 bases, with 16 bases lying between them. The CDR3 length is 15 residues. CDR3 coding DNA: TGCGCCAGCAGCCAATCGCGGGGGCTGGGCGACGAGCAGTACTTC. Residues: CASSQSRGLGDEQYF.

This chain's CDR3 is CASSLSGTGGFQPQHF. The CDR3 DNA sequence: TGTGCCAGCAGCTTATCCGGGACAGGGGGCTTTCAGCCCCAGCATTTT. This rearrangement joins TRBV7-2 to TRBJ1-5; 12 bases are shared with TRBD1. The V gene's germline CDR1 is SGHTA and CDR2 FQGNSA. The CDR3 is 16 amino acids. V dropped 2 bases and J dropped 6; count of bases not matched to a gene: 5.

The chain couples TRBV19 to TRBJ2-2, with D possibly matching TRBD1 (7 bases). The CDR3 loop spans 16 amino acids. Germline V gene data show CDR1 as LNHDA and CDR2 as SQIVND (reference sequence). V was trimmed by 3 bases and J by 4 bases, leaving 15 bases between them. CDR3 nucleotide sequence: TGTGCCAGTAGTATGGAGGGGACAGTCGGCACCGGGGAGCTGTTTTTT. Its translation is CASSMEGTVGTGELFF.

This chain uses TRBV2 with TRBJ2-5, with a possible D match to TRBD2 (6 bases). CDR1 and CDR2 from the germline V gene are SNHLY and FYNNEI. Trimming stripped 3 bases from V and 8 bases from J, with 10 bases between. The length of the CDR3 is 12 residues. The CDR3 sequence: CASSDLGGTQYF. For the CDR3, the DNA is TGTGCCAGCAGTGATTTGGGGGGTACCCAGTACTTC.

The J gene is TRBJ2-6, the V gene TRBV23-1; 8 nucleotides agree with TRBD1. TRBV23-1 is an ORF; its function is uncertain. The CDR3 spans 18 residues. With V trimmed by 1 base and J by 2 bases, 7 bases remained unmatched. CDR3 coding DNA: TGCGCCAGCAGTCAATACCCAGGGGGCTGCCCTGGGGCCAACGTCCTGACTTTC. Its protein is CASSQYPGGCPGANVLTF.

The genes are TRBV4-1 and TRBJ2-7; possible D gene TRBD2, 6 bases. The CDR3 loop spans 15 amino acids. Germline CDR1 reads MGHRA; CDR2 reads YSYEKL. V dropped 3 bases and J dropped 2 bases, with 14 bases sitting between them. CDR3 residues: CASSQGPSEAYEQYF. The CDR3 nucleotides are TGCGCCAGCAGCCAGGGACCTAGCGAAGCCTACGAGCAGTACTTC.

This CDR3 is CASSPTGSRYNEQFF. The CDR3 nucleotides read TGTGCCAGCAGCCCGACAGGGAGTCGGTACAATGAGCAGTTCTTC. The chain recombines TRBV5-4 with TRBJ2-1, with 7 positions matching TRBD1. V lost 4 bases to trimming and J lost 4 bases; unmatched junction nucleotides: 8. Germline V gene sequence: CDR1 SGHNT, CDR2 YYREEE (reference sequence). The CDR3 has 15 residues. Using reference TRBV5-4 and TRBJ2-1 for the parts outside the CDR3, the full variable domain is ETGVTQSPTHLIKTRGQQVTLRCSSQSGHNTVSWYQQALGQGPQFIFQYYREEENGRGNFPPRFSGLQFPNYSSELNVNALELDDSALYLCASSPTGSRYNEQFFGPGTRLTVL.

This chain links TRBV21-1 with TRBJ2-7; the D segment call TRBD1 is taken from the table without a DNA check. TRBV21-1 is a pseudogene segment. The CDR3 contains 14 residues. CDR3 sequence: CASRRGFNSYEQYF. The DNA for the CDR3 is TGTGCCAGCAGAAGGGGATTTAACTCTTACGAGCAGTACTTC.

This chain links TRBV30 with TRBJ1-1; 9 bases are a match to TRBD1. This CDR3 is 14 amino acids long. Germline V gives CDR1 GTSNPN, CDR2 SVGIG (reference sequence). The V gene end was trimmed by 1 base and the J gene end by 6 bases; junction bases not matched to a gene: 6. This CDR3 reads CAWSGTGAISEAFF. DNA for the CDR3: TGTGCCTGGAGTGGGACAGGGGCAATCTCTGAAGCTTTCTTT.

The chain employs TRBV4-3 and TRBJ2-7; TRBD1 matches at 9 bases. The V and J ends lost 2 bases and 5 bases, in that order; junction bases with no gene match: 10. CDR1 is LGHNA and CDR2 is YSLEER in the germline V gene. The CDR3 has 16 residues. CDR3 sequence: CASSQLTGGGSDEQYF. Written as DNA, the CDR3 is TGCGCCAGCAGCCAACTAACAGGGGGCGGGAGCGACGAGCAGTACTTC.